This T cell receptor beta chain stems from a study of patients and donors after allogeneic stem cell transplantation. TCRdb called the RT-PCR reads again in MiXCR, with one record for every CDR3 protein. Of about 150,000 distinct CDR3 sequences detected, over 35% appear once; the ten largest clones hold less than 60%. Germline CDR1 and CDR2: MNHEY and SVGEGT. Trimming shortened V by 4 bases and J by 2 bases, and 9 bases separated the two germline ends. The CDR3 is made up of 14 amino acids. The origin of this receptor is a human donor who was either an allogeneic HSCT recipient or a stem cell or donor lymphocyte infusion donor (not recorded which). It is not recorded whose cells these are; they may come from a transplant donor. The source material was blood, either unsorted or a sorted T cell fraction (not recorded which). The chain carries TRBV6-2 or TRBV6-3 and TRBJ2-1; TRBD1 is a possible D gene (5 bases). The CDR3 protein is CASSFQGPYNEQFF. The CDR3 DNA follows: TGTGCCAGCAGTTTCCAGGGCCCCTACAATGAGCAGTTCTTC.